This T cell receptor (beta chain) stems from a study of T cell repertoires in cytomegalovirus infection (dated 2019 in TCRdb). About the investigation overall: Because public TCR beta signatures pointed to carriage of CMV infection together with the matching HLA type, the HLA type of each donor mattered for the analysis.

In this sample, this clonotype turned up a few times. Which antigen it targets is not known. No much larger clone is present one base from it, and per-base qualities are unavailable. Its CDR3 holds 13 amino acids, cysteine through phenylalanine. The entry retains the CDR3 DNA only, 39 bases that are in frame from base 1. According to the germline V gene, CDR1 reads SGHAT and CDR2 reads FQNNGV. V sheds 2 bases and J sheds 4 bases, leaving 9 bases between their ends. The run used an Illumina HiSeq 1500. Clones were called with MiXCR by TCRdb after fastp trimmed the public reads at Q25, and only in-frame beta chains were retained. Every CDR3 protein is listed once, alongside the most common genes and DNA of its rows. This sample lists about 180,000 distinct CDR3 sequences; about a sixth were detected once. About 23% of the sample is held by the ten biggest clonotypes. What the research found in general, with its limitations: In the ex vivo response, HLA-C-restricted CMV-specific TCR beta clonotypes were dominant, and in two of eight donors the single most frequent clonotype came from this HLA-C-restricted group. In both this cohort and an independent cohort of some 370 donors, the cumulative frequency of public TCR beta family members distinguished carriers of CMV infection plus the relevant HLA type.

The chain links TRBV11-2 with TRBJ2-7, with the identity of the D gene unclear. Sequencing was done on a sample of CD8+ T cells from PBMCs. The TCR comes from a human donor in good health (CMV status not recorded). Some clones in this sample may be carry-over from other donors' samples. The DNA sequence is TGTGCCAGCAGCTTATGTATAGAGTACGAGCAGTACTTC. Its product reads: CASSLCIEYEQYF.